The rows below give T cell receptor beta chains drawn from one sample of a study of blood T cell repertoires in COVID-19. Clones were read by immunoSEQ multiplex PCR, and TCRdb kept only the in-frame ones, dropping some. The table records some 240,000 clones, approximately 83% of them present only once. Input material: peripheral blood. Receptors originate from a woman aged 80 or older with acute or convalescent COVID-19. The CDR3 runs from the conserved cysteine through the conserved F or W. A D gene is named only where the DNA matches it firmly. Some rows have no size entry. The others give once, few or many, or a class for an expanded clone.

TRBV25-1	NA	TRBJ2-2	TRBD2	CASRRGGGELFF	TGTGCCAGCAGACGGGGGGGCGGGGAGCTGTTTTTT
TRBV30	few	TRBJ1-2	TRBD1	CAWTTDRGNGYTF	TGTGCCTGGACCACCGACAGGGGAAATGGCTACACCTTC
TRBV2	NA	TRBJ1-2	NA	CASSEVQGYYGYTF	TGTGCCAGCAGTGAAGTTCAGGGATACTATGGCTACACCTTC
TRBV4-2	few	TRBJ1-5	TRBD1	CASSRHRDSNQPQHF	TGTGCCAGCAGCCGACACCGGGACAGTAATCAGCCCCAGCATTTT
TRBV5-1	NA	TRBJ2-3	TRBD2	CASSLGLAGDTQYF	TGCGCCAGCAGCTTGGGGCTAGCGGGGGATACGCAGTATTTT
TRBV7-2	NA	TRBJ2-3	TRBD2	CASSLLLAGAGDTQYF	TGTGCCAGCAGCTTATTGCTAGCGGGGGCAGGGGATACGCAGTATTTT
TRBV5-5	NA	TRBJ2-1	TRBD1	CASSLVDRSAYNEQFF	TGTGCCAGCAGCTTGGTGGACAGGAGCGCTTACAATGAGCAGTTCTTC
TRBV24-1	NA	TRBJ2-3	TRBD2	CATSDEGLGSTDTQYF	TGTGCCACCAGTGACGAAGGACTAGGCAGCACAGATACGCAGTATTTT
TRBV19	NA	TRBJ2-7	TRBD1	CASSSITGGREQYF	TGTGCCAGTAGTAGTATTACAGGGGGCCGAGAGCAGTACTTC
TRBV5-1	NA	TRBJ2-7	NA	CASSLAGDTYYEQYF	TGCGCCAGCAGCTTGGCTGGGGACACATACTACGAGCAGTACTTC
TRBV7-2	few	TRBJ2-2	TRBD1	CASSLDRPNTGELFF	TGTGCCAGCAGCCTGGACAGGCCCAACACCGGGGAGCTGTTTTTT